This T cell receptor (beta chain) derives from a study of blood T cell repertoires in COVID-19. Study overall: Sources were T cells, B-cell-depleted T cells, or PBMCs; the material itself was cDNA or gDNA.

This CDR3 comprises 16 residues. V was pared by 0 bases and J by 3 bases, with 5 bases of the junction left unmatched. Per germline, CDR1 LNHNV and CDR2 YYDKDF (reference sequence). Measured with immunoSEQ multiplex PCR; TCRdb has only the in-frame clones, and not every one. The sample has some 150,000 clones, 80% to 90% seen once. V gene TRBV15 combines with J gene TRBJ2-1, with TRBD1 matching 7 bases. What was sequenced was peripheral blood. The source of this sequence is a woman in her forties with acute or convalescent COVID-19. DNA for the CDR3: TGTGCCACCAGCAGAGATGGTCAGGGGGTCTACAATGAGCAGTTCTTC. Encoded protein: CATSRDGQGVYNEQFF.